This T cell receptor beta chain was recorded in a study of cytomegalovirus exposure and HLA in healthy donors. The study's findings and limits: Based on reports, TCR beta sequences accurately predicted HLA-A and HLA-B alleles for most subjects. Among TCR beta chains of equal frequency, HLA-associated ones were more clonally expanded in a later analysis.

V was trimmed by 6 bases and J by 3 bases, leaving 20 bases between them. The germline V gene has CDR1 SQVTM and CDR2 ANQGSEA. The CDR3 consists of 15 residues. As regards this clone: The antigen is unknown.

The PCR ran on 60 Vbeta and 13 Jbeta primers. Repertoires were generated with immunoSEQ multiplex PCR, while TCRdb's copy carries only in-frame clones and drops some. Reported are about 130,000 clones; the ten largest clones contain less than 2%. Sample: PBMCs. This clonotype was obtained from a young man in good health and CMV-seronegative. The gene calls are TRBV29-1 and TRBJ1-1, with D perhaps matching TRBD1 (6 bases). The CDR3, as DNA: TGCAGCGTCTCGGCCGCGGAAGGGGGGGACACTGAAGCTTTCTTT. Translating gives CSVSAAEGGDTEAFF.